One sample yielded the 17 T cell receptor beta chains listed below, sequenced in a study of blood T cell repertoires in COVID-19. Assay used: immunoSEQ multiplex PCR; TCRdb lists only in-frame clones, some missing. The sample holds around 83,000 clones, roughly 85% seen once. The specimen sequenced was peripheral blood. Every receptor here comes from a man aged 45-65 years with active or convalescent COVID-19.

The CDR3 DNA sequence: TGTGCCACAAGCGGGGAGGTATCCTACGAGCAGTACTTC. This encodes CATSGEVSYEQYF. The J gene is TRBJ2-7, the V gene TRBV10-3; 7 bases map to TRBD2. Germline trimming cut 10 bases from V and 1 base from J; bases unmatched to any gene: 7. Germline V lookup: CDR1 ENHRY, CDR2 SYGVKD. The CDR3 covers 13 residues.

The DNA of the CDR3 is TGTGCCAGCAGAATACAGGGATGGAACACTGAAGCTTTCTTT. This gives the protein CASRIQGWNTEAFF. This rearrangement joins TRBV28 to TRBJ1-1, with TRBD1 as a possible D gene (6 bases). The CDR3 is 14 amino acids. Germline-derived CDR1 and CDR2 are MDHEN and SYDVKM. Trimming pared 6 bases from V and 1 base from J, leaving 12 bases between.

The rearrangement joins TRBV5-1 to TRBJ2-3, with TRBD2 identical over 8 bases. CDR1 SGHRS and CDR2 YFSETQ come from the germline V gene. The V and J ends lost 5 bases and 0 bases, in that order; junction bases with no gene match: 5. CDR3 length: 15 residues. CDR3: CASRRLATSTDTQYF. The CDR3 bases are TGCGCCAGCAGAAGACTAGCGACTAGCACAGATACGCAGTATTTT.

This chain uses TRBV27 with TRBJ1-1, with 8 bases lining up with TRBD1. There are 14 residues in the CDR3. Germline CDR1 and CDR2: MNHEY and SMNVEV (reference sequence). With 4 bases clipped from V and 5 bases from J, the junction kept 6 bases outside the gene matches. This CDR3 is CASSSLTGVTEAFF. CDR3 coding DNA: TGTGCCAGCAGTTCGTTGACAGGGGTGACTGAAGCTTTCTTT.

The count of this clone is one. V gene TRBV7-8 combines with J gene TRBJ2-7; 7 nucleotides align to TRBD1. With V trimmed by 2 bases and J by 6 bases, 7 bases remained unmatched. CDR1 SGHVS and CDR2 FQNEAQ come from the germline V gene. CDR3 length equals 14 residues. This CDR3 is CASSLNRGLGEQYF. The CDR3 bases are TGTGCCAGCAGCTTAAATAGGGGGCTCGGCGAGCAGTACTTC.

The chain uses TRBV13 and TRBJ2-5; 9 bases match TRBD2. This CDR3 is 16 amino acids long. Trimming took 3 bases from V and 5 from J; bases not matched to a gene: 10. The germline V gene encodes CDR1 PRHDT and CDR2 FYEKMQ (reference sequence). The CDR3 reads CASSLATSGPRETQYF. CDR3 sequence (DNA): TGTGCCAGCAGCTTGGCCACTAGCGGGCCCCGGGAGACCCAGTACTTC.

This chain joins TRBV29-1 and TRBJ2-1; tentative D call: TRBD1 (5 bases). V was shortened by 2 bases and J by 6 bases, with 17 bases between the two germline ends. The germline V gene encodes CDR1 SQVTM and CDR2 ANQGSEA. This CDR3 region has 15 residues. The CDR3 is CSVEPGRALVNEQFF. The CDR3 DNA reads as TGCAGCGTTGAACCGGGCAGGGCCCTTGTCAATGAGCAGTTCTTC.

The chain links TRBV7-2 to TRBJ2-7, with 8 positions matching TRBD1. Germline-derived CDR1 and CDR2 are SGHTA and FQGNSA. Trimming removed 3 bases from V and 0 bases from J; junction bases left unmatched: 4. The CDR3 covers 15 residues. The CDR3 DNA follows: TGTGCCAGCAGCTTGGGACAGGCCTACTCCTACGAGCAGTACTTC. Translating gives CASSLGQAYSYEQYF.

The chain links TRBV3-1 (or the pseudogene TRBV3-2) to TRBJ1-2; D perhaps matches TRBD1 (6 bases). There are 13 residues in the CDR3. CDR1 is LGHDT and CDR2 is YNNKEL in the germline V gene (reference sequence). The chain's CDR3 is CAAGAIANYGYTF. CDR3 coding DNA: TGTGCGGCAGGGGCGATAGCTAACTATGGCTACACCTTC.

J is TRBJ1-6 and V is TRBV2; TRBD1 aligns across 9 bases. Germline CDR1 SNHLY, CDR2 FYNNEI. This CDR3 is built from 12 residues. The CDR3 region has the DNA TGTGGCACCGGGACAGGGAATTCACCCCTCCACTTT. This encodes CGTGTGNSPLHF.

There are a few counts of this clone. This chain connects TRBV9 to TRBJ2-3; D unresolved. Germline V gene data show CDR1 as SGDLS and CDR2 as YYNGEE. This CDR3 has 18 residues. Between the trimmed V and J ends, which lost 0 bases and 4 bases, there was a span of 21 bases. As DNA, the CDR3 is TGTGCCAGCAGCGTAGGTGGCTCGAGCCGAGGTAGCCCAGATACGCAGTATTTT. Protein sequence: CASSVGGSSRGSPDTQYF.

The J gene is TRBJ1-6, the V gene TRBV27; D is unresolved. CDR3 length: 15 amino acids. Trimming took off 3 bases at V and 5 bases at J, with 11 bases between the two ends. Per the germline V gene, CDR1 is MNHEY and CDR2 is SMNVEV (reference sequence). As DNA, the CDR3 is TGTGCCAGCAGTTTGCGCTGGAGGGATAATTCACCCCTCCACTTT. Translated: CASSLRWRDNSPLHF.

The chain combines TRBV6-2 or TRBV6-3 with TRBJ1-6; D is ambiguous. V was shortened by 5 bases and J by 1 base, with 18 bases between the two germline ends. In germline, CDR1 is MNHEY, CDR2 SVGEGT. This CDR3 is 18 amino acids long. The CDR3 loop reads CASSNIHGIASYNSPLHF. For the CDR3, the DNA is TGTGCCAGCAGTAACATTCACGGGATCGCATCCTATAATTCACCCCTCCACTTT.

This chain links TRBV9 with TRBJ1-2; no clear D. V dropped 0 bases and J dropped 0 bases, with 9 bases sitting between them. The CDR3 is 15 residues long. Germline values: CDR1 SGDLS, CDR2 YYNGEE. The CDR3 region has the DNA TGTGCCAGCAGCGTAGCGGCTGGGCCTAACTATGGCTACACCTTC. It specifies CASSVAAGPNYGYTF.

The chain combines TRBV6-2 or TRBV6-3 with TRBJ1-6; 8 bases are shared with TRBD1. The junction had 9 bases not matched to a gene; V was cut back by 5 bases and J by 9 bases. The V gene's germline CDR1 is MNHEY and CDR2 SVGEGT. The CDR3 is 15 amino acids. This CDR3 reads CASSGSGGVGSPLHF. CDR3 DNA sequence: TGTGCCAGCAGTGGTTCAGGGGGCGTCGGTTCACCCCTCCACTTT.

The chain couples TRBV6-5 to TRBJ1-1; D uncertain. Germline V CDR1 and CDR2: MNHEY, SVGAGI. The CDR3 runs 13 residues. The V and J ends lost 4 bases and 4 bases respectively, with 10 bases between them. CDR3 sequence: CASSSTGSTEAFF. The CDR3 DNA reads TGTGCCAGCAGTTCAACCGGGAGCACTGAAGCTTTCTTT.

This chain connects TRBV5-5 to TRBJ1-4; 7 positions agree with TRBD1. V shed 3 bases, J shed 5 bases, and the junction held 4 bases outside the gene matches. The CDR3 extends over 14 amino acids. The germline V gene encodes CDR1 SGHKS and CDR2 YYEKEE (reference sequence). CDR3 sequence reads: CASSSTGWNEKLFF. CDR3 nucleotide sequence: TGTGCCAGCAGCTCGACAGGGTGGAATGAAAAACTGTTTTTT. Together with reference TRBV5-5 and TRBJ1-4, the CDR3 gives the full variable domain: DAGVTQSPTHLIKTRGQQVTLRCSPISGHKSVSWYQQVLGQGPQFIFQYYEKEERGRGNFPDRFSARQFPNYSSELNVNALLLGDSALYLCASSSTGWNEKLFFGSGTQLSVL.